This T cell receptor (beta chain) was sequenced for a study of T cells and Merkel cell carcinoma outcomes. General observations from the study: In Merkel cell carcinoma, repertoire and T-cell density reportedly predicted outcomes.

Method: immunoSEQ multiplex PCR; TCRdb's copy keeps in-frame clones and lacks some. The sample includes 900 or so clones, less than 95% of them seen just once. Losses at the gene ends were 6 bases for V and 7 bases for J; bases not matched to a gene: 2. There are 10 residues in the CDR3. CDR1 and CDR2 from the germline V gene are DFQATT and SNEGSKA (reference sequence). Concerning this clone itself: What it binds is not known.

The source is a human donor with Merkel cell carcinoma. This chain joins TRBV20-1 and TRBJ2-5; 7 nucleotides agree with TRBD1. Sequenced sample: tumor tissue from Merkel cell carcinoma. CDR3 sequence (DNA): TGCAGTGCAAACAGGGGGACCCAGTACTTC. Protein product: CSANRGTQYF.